This entry features one TCR beta chain sequence. The source of the sample is a study of T cells in tuberculosis. The time point here: new active TB diagnosis, blood taken before or within 7 days of starting treatment. V was clipped by 0 bases and J by 4 bases; unmatched bases: 4. The CDR3 runs 16 residues. CDR1 is SEHNR and CDR2 is FQNEAQ in the germline V gene (reference sequence). Only in-frame clones appear in the TCRdb table, and some are missing; sequencing was by immunoSEQ multiplex PCR. The sample lists roughly 34,000 clones; 80% to 95% were seen once. The sample here was PBMCs, taken at tuberculosis diagnosis. The chain combines TRBV7-9 with TRBJ2-2; 8 bases match TRBD2. The TCR sequence derives from an adult with tuberculosis. The CDR3: CASSLAILAGTGELFF. CDR3 sequence (DNA): TGTGCCAGCAGCTTAGCGATTCTAGCGGGCACCGGGGAGCTGTTTTTT.